The 19 T cell receptor beta chains below were found in one sample sequenced in a study of blood T cell repertoires in COVID-19. TCRdb keeps only in-frame clones here, not all; method: immunoSEQ multiplex PCR. Of around 450,000 clones detected, 87% appear once; the ten largest clones hold 0.7%. The sequenced material came from PBMCs or T cells enriched from blood (not recorded which). The source of these receptors is a woman between 18 and 29 years old who had recovered from COVID-19.

This chain links TRBV5-4 with TRBJ2-3; D perhaps matches TRBD1 (5 bases). The CDR3 spans 14 residues. Trimming shortened V by 3 bases and J by 2 bases, and 10 bases separated the two germline ends. The germline gives CDR1 SGHNT, CDR2 YYREEE (reference sequence). CDR3 nucleotide sequence: TGTGCCAGCAGCTCTGGGGCCCCCACAGATACGCAGTATTTT. It encodes CASSSGAPTDTQYF.

The V call is TRBV5-1, the J call TRBJ1-4; D is perhaps TRBD1 (5 bases). Between the trimmed V and J ends, which lost 0 bases and 6 bases, there was a span of 9 bases. The germline CDR1 and CDR2 sequences are SGHRS and YFSETQ. The CDR3 runs to 14 residues. The CDR3 region is CASSLGGAHEKLFF. CDR3 nucleotide sequence: TGCGCCAGCAGCTTGGGCGGGGCGCATGAAAAACTGTTTTTT.

The chain employs TRBV6-5 and TRBJ2-7; 9 nucleotides line up with TRBD1. The CDR3 has 13 residues. The germline V gene encodes CDR1 MNHEY and CDR2 SVGAGI. J gave up 5 bases and V 2 bases, and 1 base lay outside the gene matches. CDR3 in amino acids: CASSYGTGNEQYF. CDR3 DNA sequence: TGTGCCAGCAGTTACGGGACAGGGAACGAGCAGTACTTC.

This chain joins TRBV5-4 and TRBJ1-4; 7 bases are a match to TRBD1. This CDR3 has 14 residues. The junction had 6 bases not matched to a gene; V was cut back by 2 bases and J by 8 bases. CDR1 is SGHNT, CDR2 YYREEE, per germline (reference sequence). CDR3 bases: TGTGCCAGCAGCTTCGACAGGGAGGAGGAAAAACTGTTTTTT. Its translation is CASSFDREEEKLFF.

This chain connects TRBV5-1 to TRBJ2-7, with D possibly matching TRBD1 (7 bases). Germline V gene lookup returns CDR1 SGHRS and CDR2 YFSETQ. The CDR3 runs to 16 residues. V lost 6 bases, J lost 3 bases, and 22 bases lay in between. The CDR3 sequence is CASTPGGGASRYEQYF. For the CDR3, the DNA is TGCGCCAGCACCCCCGGAGGGGGCGCAAGCCGCTACGAGCAGTACTTC.

The CDR3 DNA follows: TGTGCCAGCAGCGTTAACGGGGCAGGGGTATCAGATACGCAGTATTTT. Residues: CASSVNGAGVSDTQYF. The rearrangement uses TRBV7-3 and TRBJ2-3; D is possibly TRBD1 (6 bases). CDR1 is SGHTA and CDR2 is FQGTGA in the germline V gene. The CDR3 is 16 residues long. Between the trimmed V and J ends, which lost 5 bases and 4 bases, there was a span of 19 bases. The variable domain in full, completed from reference TRBV7-3 and TRBJ2-3, reads GAGVSQTPSNKVTEKGKYVELRCDPISGHTALYWYRQSLGQGPEFLIYFQGTGAADDSGLPNDRFFAVRPEGSVSTLKIQRTERGDSAVYLCASSVNGAGVSDTQYFGPGTRLTVL.

The V call is TRBV2, the J call TRBJ1-1; D perhaps matches TRBD1 (5 bases). Trimming took 8 bases from V and 0 from J, leaving 19 bases between them. CDR1 and CDR2 (germline): SNHLY, FYNNEI. The CDR3 is made up of 16 amino acids. CDR3 DNA: TGTGCCAGCTCCTCCCCTAGCGGGGGTATGAACACTGAAGCTTTCTTT. Amino acids: CASSSPSGGMNTEAFF.

The V gene is TRBV24-1, the J gene TRBJ2-1; 7 positions agree with TRBD1. The germline V gene encodes CDR1 KGHDR and CDR2 SFDVKD. V shed 9 bases, J shed 5 bases, and the junction held 9 bases outside the gene matches. There are 14 residues in the CDR3. CDR3 amino acids: CATSSGGSNNEQFF. CDR3 nucleotide sequence: TGTGCCACCTCCTCAGGGGGATCGAACAATGAGCAGTTCTTC.

The V call is TRBV2, the J call TRBJ2-5, with 8 bases fitting TRBD1. Germline loops: CDR1 SNHLY, CDR2 FYNNEI. The CDR3 contains 13 residues. Germline trimming cut 6 bases from V and 9 bases from J; bases unmatched to any gene: 9. The CDR3 coding sequence is TGTGCCAGCAGGGGCGACAGGGGTGAATCCCAGTACTTC. It is translated as CASRGDRGESQYF.

This clone was picked up one time. The V and J genes are TRBV15 and TRBJ1-2, with 9 nucleotides matching TRBD1. V lost 7 bases, J lost 4 bases, and 7 bases stayed unmatched. The germline V gene encodes CDR1 LNHNV and CDR2 YYDKDF (reference sequence). The CDR3 runs to 14 residues. For the CDR3, the DNA is TGTGCCACCACCCCGGGACAGGGCGGCTATGGCTACACCTTC. Amino acids: CATTPGQGGYGYTF.

This chain's CDR3 is CASSIPNGGYTF. CDR3 DNA: TGTGCCAGCAGTATACCGAACGGGGGCTACACCTTC. This chain uses TRBV12-3 or TRBV12-4 with TRBJ1-2; D uncertain. The length of the CDR3 is 12 residues. V was cut by 5 bases and J by 8 bases, with 12 bases left in between.

The rearrangement joins TRBV28 to TRBJ1-2; D unclear. This CDR3 is 13 amino acids long. Germline values: CDR1 MDHEN, CDR2 SYDVKM. The V gene lost 4 bases and the J gene lost 4 bases, with 10 bases spanning the gap. The CDR3 DNA is TGTGCCAGCAGTTCCCGGGAGCTCTATGGCTACACCTTC. Amino acid sequence: CASSSRELYGYTF.

The J gene is TRBJ2-1, the V gene TRBV5-1; 10 positions match TRBD2. After removal of 4 bases from V and 2 bases from J, the junction contained 6 bases not matched to a gene. CDR1 SGHRS and CDR2 YFSETQ come from the germline V gene. This CDR3 spans 16 amino acids. The CDR3 nucleotides are TGCGCCAGCAGCCAAGCGGGGGGGCCAGCCTACAATGAGCAGTTCTTC. Translating it yields CASSQAGGPAYNEQFF.

The table lists this clone with a count of one. J is TRBJ2-1 and V is TRBV25-1; TRBD1 matches at 10 bases. Unmatched junction bases numbered 14, after V lost 4 bases and J lost 11 bases. CDR3 length equals 16 residues. Looked up from germline, CDR1 is MGHDK and CDR2 is SYGVNS. CDR3: CASSAFPGQGLEQQFF. The CDR3 DNA follows: TGTGCCAGCAGTGCCTTTCCGGGACAGGGGTTGGAACAGCAGTTCTTC.

The genes are TRBV6-5 and TRBJ2-6; D ambiguous. The CDR3 is 13 residues long. Trimming cost V 11 bases and J 3 bases, with 11 bases left between them. The germline gives CDR1 MNHEY, CDR2 SVGAGI. CDR3 sequence reads: CAGSTGGANVLTF. CDR3 in DNA: TGTGCCGGTAGTACGGGTGGGGCCAACGTCCTGACTTTC.

V is TRBV4-1 and J is TRBJ2-5, with 11 bases matching TRBD2. The V gene's germline CDR1 is MGHRA and CDR2 YSYEKL. The junction had 6 bases not matched to a gene; V was cut back by 0 bases and J by 3 bases. The CDR3 runs to 17 residues. CDR3 residues: CASSQDPSGGSKETQYF. For the CDR3, the DNA is TGCGCCAGCAGCCAAGACCCTAGCGGGGGGTCTAAAGAGACCCAGTACTTC.

The V and J genes are TRBV7-2 and TRBJ2-1, with D possibly TRBD1 on 6 matching bases. Germline V gives CDR1 SGHTA, CDR2 FQGNSA. This CDR3 has 15 amino acids. With 6 bases removed from V and 8 bases from J, the gap between germline ends came to 20 bases. The CDR3 loop is CASSPPGHRSDEQFF. CDR3 bases: TGTGCCAGCAGTCCGCCGGGACACCGTTCGGATGAGCAGTTCTTC. Looking up the rest from reference TRBV7-2 and TRBJ2-1 gives the full variable domain: GAGVSQSPSNKVTEKGKDVELRCDPISGHTALYWYRQSLGQGLEFLIYFQGNSAPDKSGLPSDRFSAERTGGSVSTLTIQRTQQEDSAVYLCASSPPGHRSDEQFFGPGTRLTVL.

This chain links TRBV19 with TRBJ1-3, with no clear D. CDR1 and CDR2 (germline): LNHDA, SQIVND (reference sequence). The germline V and J ends were trimmed by 2 bases and 6 bases, with 20 bases remaining between them. The CDR3 spans 17 residues. As DNA, the CDR3 is TGTGCCAGTAGTATAAGTAACCGCGCGGATCTCGAAAACACCATATATTTT. It specifies CASSISNRADLENTIYF.

The rearrangement links TRBV30 to TRBJ1-1; D ambiguous. The CDR3 has 11 residues. V lost 1 base and J 6 bases, leaving 6 bases between the germline ends. Per germline, CDR1 GTSNPN and CDR2 SVGIG (reference sequence). The CDR3 DNA reads TGTGCCTGGAGTGGGGCTGCTGAAGCTTTCTTT. Translation: CAWSGAAEAFF. The full variable domain, rest sourced from reference TRBV30 and TRBJ1-1, is SQTIHQWPATLVQPVGSPLSLECTVEGTSNPNLYWYRQAAGRGLQLLFYSVGIGQISSEVPQNLSASRPQDRQFILSSKKLLLSDSGFYLCAWSGAAEAFFGQGTRLTVV.